A single sample gave rise to the 32 T cell receptor beta chains below, sequenced in a study (dated by TCRdb to between 2015 and 2016). The library was built by means of RT-PCR. Reads for this sample came from an Illumina MiSeq. TCRdb passed the public sequencing reads through fastp at Q25 and MiXCR, retaining productive beta sequences. Rows with one shared CDR3 protein collapse into an entry with the most common genes and DNA. Across this sample there are fewer than 800,000 distinct CDR3 sequences, with 12% to 15% seen only once. 3.6% of the sample is in the top ten clones. The sequenced sample consisted of memory CD4+ T cells from blood. The receptors were gathered from a female donor in good health, serving as a healthy control.

This clonotype was seen a few times. The chain uses TRBV10-2 and TRBJ2-3, with 7 positions matching TRBD2. The CDR3 contains 14 residues. Trimming at V came to 7 bases and at J to 7 bases, leaving 11 bases not matched to a gene. Germline V gives CDR1 WSHSY, CDR2 SAAADI. The CDR3, as DNA: TGCGCCAGCAATACGGGAGGTATCGGAAATACGCAGTATTTT. Amino acids: CASNTGGIGNTQYF.

V and J are TRBV18 and TRBJ1-3; D ambiguous. Germline V gene data show CDR1 as KGHSH and CDR2 as LQKENI. Trimming pared 3 bases from V and 3 bases from J, leaving 3 bases between. The CDR3 covers 12 residues. The CDR3 nucleotides are TGTGCCAGCTCACCGAATGGAAACACCATATATTTT. It is translated as CASSPNGNTIYF.

This clonotype was recorded many times. Sequence at one end of the junction differs from germline and may be a read error. The genes are TRBV5-1 and TRBJ1-1; 8 bases line up with TRBD1. Germline values: CDR1 SGHRS, CDR2 YFSETQ. The CDR3 extends over 15 amino acids. CDR3 nucleotide sequence: TGTGCCAGCAGCTTAGTTGGGACAGGGAACACTGAAGCTTTCTTT. Amino acids: CASSLVGTGNTEAFF.

This clonotype was detected only a few times. The chain links TRBV6-6 to TRBJ1-6, with 7 nucleotides matching TRBD1. After removal of 6 bases from V and 6 bases from J, the junction contained 8 bases not matched to a gene. CDR3 length equals 15 residues. From germline, CDR1 is MNHNY and CDR2 SVGAGI (reference sequence). The CDR3 spells CASSSQAGGNSPLHF. In DNA form, the CDR3 reads TGTGCCAGCAGCTCGCAGGCAGGGGGTAATTCACCCCTCCACTTT.

This clonotype was recorded at least ten times. The chain couples TRBV12-3 or TRBV12-4 to TRBJ1-2; D gene ambiguous. V was cut by 3 bases and J by 7 bases, with 12 bases left in between. The CDR3 has 13 residues. CDR3 loop: CASSFAGMSGYTF. CDR3 bases: TGTGCCAGCAGTTTCGCTGGGATGTCTGGCTACACCTTC.

The chain employs TRBV7-6 and TRBJ2-7, with TRBD1 matching over 9 bases. Per germline, CDR1 SGHVS and CDR2 FNYEAQ. CDR3 size: 17 residues. V lost 5 bases to trimming and J lost 1 base; unmatched junction nucleotides: 12. The CDR3: CASSPTPRTGDSYEQYF. For the CDR3, the DNA is TGTGCCAGCAGCCCTACCCCTAGGACAGGGGATTCCTACGAGCAGTACTTC.

The chain has TRBV5-6 and TRBJ2-1; the match to TRBD1 covers 11 bases. J lost 9 bases, V lost 4 bases, and 9 bases had no gene match. The germline V gene has CDR1 SGHDT and CDR2 YYEEEE. The CDR3 totals 15 residues. The CDR3 DNA reads as TGTGCCAGCAGCACTTATGGACAGGGGGCCGGTGAGCAGTTCTTC. It yields the protein CASSTYGQGAGEQFF.

The chain employs TRBV7-9 and TRBJ2-1; no reliable D call. V lost 6 bases to trimming and J lost 5 bases, with 11 bases between them. Per germline, CDR1 SEHNR and CDR2 FQNEAQ (reference sequence). The length of the CDR3 is 13 residues. Written as DNA, the CDR3 is TGTGCCAGCAGAACTAAGATACACAATGAGCAGTTCTTC. Translated: CASRTKIHNEQFF. The whole variable domain, filled in from reference TRBV7-9 and TRBJ2-1, reads DTGVSQNPRHKITKRGQNVTFRCDPISEHNRLYWYRQTLGQGPEFLTYFQNEAQLEKSRLLSDRFSAERPKGSFSTLEIQRTEQGDSAMYLCASRTKIHNEQFFGPGTRLTVL.

This clonotype was counted only a few times. CDR3 residues: CASSWTGHNEKLFF. The CDR3 nucleotides are TGTGCCAGCAGTTGGACAGGTCATAATGAAAAACTGTTTTTT. V is TRBV6-6 and J is TRBJ1-4, with 7 bases lining up with TRBD1. Germline trimming cut 4 bases from V and 4 bases from J; bases unmatched to any gene: 3. Per germline, CDR1 MNHNY and CDR2 SVGAGI (reference sequence). The CDR3 runs 14 residues.

The sample holds a few counts of this clonotype. The rearrangement uses TRBV15 and TRBJ1-4; D is unclear. The length of the CDR3 is 15 residues. The V end lost 0 bases, the J end lost 8 bases, and 13 bases lay between the germline ends. CDR1 is LNHNV, CDR2 YYDKDF, per germline (reference sequence). The CDR3 loop reads CATSREAGSREKLFF. CDR3 nucleotide sequence: TGTGCCACCAGCAGAGAAGCAGGCTCGAGAGAAAAACTGTTTTTT.

This clonotype was seen more than once but under ten times. The chain is built from TRBV7-9 and TRBJ1-6, with 9 bases lining up with TRBD1. Germline CDR1 reads SEHNR; CDR2 reads FQNEAQ (reference sequence). The CDR3 has 13 amino acids. V shed 10 bases, J shed 10 bases, and the junction held 8 bases outside the gene matches. The CDR3 here is CATQGTGRSPLHF. CDR3 bases: TGTGCCACGCAAGGGACAGGGAGATCACCCCTCCACTTT.

The chain carries TRBV7-9 and TRBJ1-1, with D unresolved. Per the germline V gene, CDR1 is SEHNR and CDR2 is FQNEAQ (reference sequence). This CDR3 has 15 residues. With 8 bases removed from V and 4 bases from J, the gap between germline ends came to 20 bases. CDR3 in amino acids: CASGPMGGFGTEAFF. The CDR3 DNA sequence: TGTGCCAGCGGACCTATGGGAGGGTTTGGCACTGAAGCTTTCTTT.

This clonotype was recorded a few times. The chain employs TRBV5-1 and TRBJ2-2; no clear D gene. Germline V gives CDR1 SGHRS, CDR2 YFSETQ. This CDR3 has 14 amino acids. V was cut by 0 bases and J by 7 bases, with 10 bases left in between. The CDR3 coding sequence is TGCGCCAGCAGCTTGGCGATGGGCGACGGGGAGCTGTTTTTT. Its translation: CASSLAMGDGELFF.

This clonotype was detected only a few times. The J gene is TRBJ2-5, the V gene TRBV7-2; D may match TRBD1 or TRBD2 (6 bases each). This CDR3 is 15 amino acids long. Between the trimmed V and J ends, which lost 1 base and 4 bases, there was a span of 13 bases. CDR1 and CDR2 (germline): SGHTA, FQGNSA. The CDR3, as DNA: TGTGCCAGCAGCTTAGGGGGGGCCAGGGGAGAGACCCAGTACTTC. Its protein product is CASSLGGARGETQYF.

This clonotype was found many times. This chain links TRBV20-1 with TRBJ2-3, with 8 bases that match TRBD1. The CDR3 totals 15 residues. The J segment lost 6 bases and the V segment lost 4 bases, leaving 12 bases of the junction unmatched. CDR1 is DFQATT, CDR2 SNEGSKA, per germline (reference sequence). The CDR3 sequence: CSATSADRVYDTQYF. As DNA, the CDR3 is TGCAGTGCTACGTCGGCGGACAGGGTTTATGATACGCAGTATTTT.

This clonotype was detected only a few times. V is TRBV28 and J is TRBJ2-7, with 10 bases matching TRBD1. V was clipped by 5 bases and J by 0 bases; unmatched bases: 7. The germline V gene has CDR1 MDHEN and CDR2 SYDVKM. The CDR3 spans 16 residues. This CDR3 is CASSTPGDRGSYEQYF. CDR3 bases: TGTGCCAGCAGTACCCCCGGGGACAGGGGCTCCTACGAGCAGTACTTC.

This clonotype was counted only a few times. This rearrangement joins TRBV7-2 to TRBJ1-2, with D unclear. The CDR3 extends over 15 amino acids. Germline CDR1 and CDR2: SGHTA and FQGNSA. V lost 1 base and J lost 4, with 13 bases in between. The DNA of the CDR3 is TGTGCCAGCAGCTTAGACCGGGCTTCGGGCTATGGCTACACCTTC. It yields the protein CASSLDRASGYGYTF.

This clonotype was recorded at least ten times. This sequence joins TRBV29-1 and TRBJ2-1; tentatively, D is TRBD1 (6 bases). This CDR3 spans 14 amino acids. Germline CDR1 and CDR2: SQVTM and ANQGSEA. Trimming removed 6 bases from V and 8 bases from J, with 20 bases in between. In DNA, the CDR3 is TGCAGCGTCCTGGGGACACCCCGCAGCGATGAGCAGTTCTTC. This gives the protein CSVLGTPRSDEQFF.

The chain recombines TRBV28 with TRBJ1-2; 10 bases fit TRBD1. Trimming cost V 2 bases and J 14 bases; bases outside gene matches: 5. Germline values: CDR1 MDHEN, CDR2 SYDVKM. The length of the CDR3 is 12 residues. The CDR3 DNA sequence: TGTGCCAGCAGTTTAGGGGACAGGGGTCGGACCTTC. Protein sequence: CASSLGDRGRTF.

This clonotype appeared a few times. The rearrangement uses TRBV7-2 and TRBJ1-1; TRBD1 matches at 7 bases. CDR1 and CDR2 (germline): SGHTA, FQGNSA. V trimming: 3 bases; J trimming: 6 bases; junction bases outside the gene matches: 7. The CDR3 covers 14 residues. The CDR3 region has the DNA TGTGCCAGCAGCTTGTTAAGGCAGGGGGCTGAAGCTTTCTTT. Amino acids: CASSLLRQGAEAFF.

V is TRBV5-1 and J is TRBJ2-3; 7 bases line up with TRBD2. The junction had 3 bases not matched to a gene; V was cut back by 3 bases and J by 2 bases. This CDR3 is 14 amino acids long. Germline loops: CDR1 SGHRS, CDR2 YFSETQ. CDR3 coding DNA: TGCGCCAGCAGCTCTCTAGCGGACACAGATACGCAGTATTTT. It codes for CASSSLADTDTQYF. Full variable domain (missing parts from reference TRBV5-1 and TRBJ2-3): KAGVTQTPRYLIKTRGQQVTLSCSPISGHRSVSWYQQTPGQGLQFLFEYFSETQRNKGNFPGRFSGRQFSNSRSEMNVSTLELGDSALYLCASSSLADTDTQYFGPGTRLTVL.

The V gene is TRBV9, the J gene TRBJ2-2, with D possibly TRBD2 on 6 matching bases. The V and J ends lost 6 bases and 8 bases respectively, with 17 bases between them. CDR3 length: 14 amino acids. Per germline, CDR1 SGDLS and CDR2 YYNGEE. CDR3 sequence: CASTRRARDGELFF. The CDR3 nucleotides read TGTGCCAGCACTAGGCGGGCGCGGGATGGGGAGCTGTTTTTT.

This rearrangement joins TRBV20-1 to TRBJ2-3, with 9 nucleotides matching TRBD1. After removal of 3 bases from V and 0 bases from J, the junction contained 1 base not matched to a gene. The CDR3 is made up of 14 amino acids. CDR1 is DFQATT, CDR2 SNEGSKA, per germline (reference sequence). CDR3 bases: TGCAGTGCTAGTGACAGGGGGAGCACAGATACGCAGTATTTT. Protein: CSASDRGSTDTQYF.

There are a few counts of this clonotype. The chain couples TRBV7-2 to TRBJ1-4; TRBD1 matches 7 bases. The CDR3 consists of 15 residues. Germline V gives CDR1 SGHTA, CDR2 FQGNSA. With 3 bases clipped from V and 5 bases from J, the junction kept 6 bases outside the gene matches. The CDR3 nucleotides are TGTGCCAGCAGCTTTATGGGGACAGTAAATGAAAAACTGTTTTTT. It encodes CASSFMGTVNEKLFF.

This clonotype has a handful of counts. The genes are TRBV12-3 or TRBV12-4 and TRBJ2-6; TRBD1 matches 10 bases. The V and J ends lost 10 bases and 1 base, in that order; junction bases with no gene match: 4. This CDR3 comprises 15 residues. The CDR3 loop is CATRQGASGANVLTF. CDR3 sequence (DNA): TGTGCCACCCGACAGGGGGCTTCTGGGGCCAACGTCCTGACTTTC.

The chain employs TRBV4-3 and TRBJ1-2, with a tentative D call TRBD1 (5 bases). From germline, CDR1 is LGHNA and CDR2 YSLEER. The CDR3 totals 14 residues. The germline V and J ends were trimmed by 4 bases and 2 bases, with 11 bases remaining between them. The CDR3 reads CASSPRRGNYGYTF. CDR3 nucleotides: TGCGCCAGCAGCCCCCGGAGGGGAAACTATGGCTACACCTTC.

V and J are TRBV5-1 and TRBJ2-5; weak D call: TRBD2 (5 bases). V was pared by 4 bases and J by 5 bases, with 12 bases between. CDR1 and CDR2 from the germline V gene are SGHRS and YFSETQ. This CDR3 comprises 13 residues. This CDR3 reads CASSRDGSETQYF. CDR3 coding DNA: TGCGCCAGCAGCCGGGATGGATCGGAGACCCAGTACTTC.

The gene calls are TRBV7-9 and TRBJ1-2; 7 bases align to TRBD1. The V segment lost 6 bases and the J segment 7 bases; nucleotides outside the gene matches: 14. There are 15 residues in the CDR3. Germline V gene sequence: CDR1 SEHNR, CDR2 FQNEAQ (reference sequence). DNA of the CDR3: TGTGCCAGCAGGATTTCCGGGACAGCCGCTACTGGCTACACCTTC. Protein: CASRISGTAATGYTF.

In this sample, this clonotype turned up many times. The chain has TRBV5-1 and TRBJ2-3; no firm D call. CDR3 size: 15 residues. Per the germline V gene, CDR1 is SGHRS and CDR2 is YFSETQ. V lost 2 bases and J lost 0, with 10 bases in between. The CDR3 coding sequence is TGCGCCAGCAGCTTTACTACCTCTAGCACAGATACGCAGTATTTT. It translates to CASSFTTSSTDTQYF.

This clonotype was detected a few times. The chain links TRBV18 to TRBJ1-1; D may be TRBD1 (6 bases). The CDR3 contains 14 residues. Germline loops: CDR1 KGHSH, CDR2 LQKENI. V was pared by 6 bases and J by 1 base, with 12 bases between. CDR3 protein: CASSPGTQNTEAFF. CDR3 coding DNA: TGTGCCAGCTCTCCCGGGACACAGAACACTGAAGCTTTCTTT.

V gene TRBV7-2 combines with J gene TRBJ2-3; TRBD2 aligns across 15 bases. CDR1 is SGHTA and CDR2 is FQGNSA in the germline V gene. The CDR3 is 15 residues long. Unmatched junction bases numbered 11, after V lost 5 bases and J lost 14 bases. CDR3 sequence reads: CASSPRTSGGGKGYF. CDR3 DNA: TGTGCCAGCAGCCCAAGGACTAGCGGGGGGGGGAAAGGGTATTTT.

In this sample, this clonotype turned up many times. The chain recombines TRBV7-2 with TRBJ2-3, with D possibly TRBD2 on 5 matching bases. V shed 6 bases and J shed 3 bases, with 13 bases lying between them. Germline V lookup: CDR1 SGHTA, CDR2 FQGNSA. This CDR3 comprises 14 residues. The CDR3: CASRPLRGTDTQYF. CDR3 bases: TGTGCCAGCAGACCTCTCCGGGGAACAGATACGCAGTATTTT.